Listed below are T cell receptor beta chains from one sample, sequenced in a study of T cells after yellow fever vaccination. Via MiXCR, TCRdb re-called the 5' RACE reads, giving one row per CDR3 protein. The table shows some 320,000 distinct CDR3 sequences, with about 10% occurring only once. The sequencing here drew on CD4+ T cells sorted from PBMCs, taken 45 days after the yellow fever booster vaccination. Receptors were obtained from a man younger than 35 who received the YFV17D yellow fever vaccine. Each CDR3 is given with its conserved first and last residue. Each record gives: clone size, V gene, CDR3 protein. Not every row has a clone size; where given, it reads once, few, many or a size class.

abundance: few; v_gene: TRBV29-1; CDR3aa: CSVVPGTLGGYTF
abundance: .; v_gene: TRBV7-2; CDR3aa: CASSQGAFGTEAFF
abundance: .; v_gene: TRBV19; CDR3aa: CASSIDSPGTQETQYF
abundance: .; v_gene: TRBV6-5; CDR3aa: CASSYSMPIRGATTDTQYF
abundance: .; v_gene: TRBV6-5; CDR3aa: CASSWRTGGHTEAFF
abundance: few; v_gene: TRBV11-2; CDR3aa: CASSPRIGDINEQFF
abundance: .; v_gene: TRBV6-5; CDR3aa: CASRIRDGGYTF
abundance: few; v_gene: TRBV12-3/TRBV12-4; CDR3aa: CASAQGVAETQYF
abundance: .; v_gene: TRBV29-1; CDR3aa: CSVVSVNTEAFF
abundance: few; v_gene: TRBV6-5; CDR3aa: CASREALISEQYF
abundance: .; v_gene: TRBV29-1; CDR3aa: CSVGPSGSSYNEQFF
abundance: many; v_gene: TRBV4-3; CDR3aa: CASSQGAGDTQYF
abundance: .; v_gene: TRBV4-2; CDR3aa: CASSQTGLAGDTQYF
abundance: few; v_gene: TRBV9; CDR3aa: CASSISGGGSNEQFF
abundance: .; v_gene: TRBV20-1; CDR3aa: CSAPIAGLYNEQFF
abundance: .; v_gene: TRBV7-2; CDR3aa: CASSFTSAPDTQYF
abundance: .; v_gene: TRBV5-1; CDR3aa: CASSRGTGPRDEQYF
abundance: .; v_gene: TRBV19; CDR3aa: CASSVRGPTEAFF
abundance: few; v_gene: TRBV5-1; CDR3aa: CASGAGPGADTQYF
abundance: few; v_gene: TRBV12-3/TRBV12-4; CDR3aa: CASSQGQPNEKLFF
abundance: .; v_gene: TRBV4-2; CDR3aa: CASSQGDITGANVLTF
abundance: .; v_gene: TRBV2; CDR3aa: CASVVGGMYQETQYF
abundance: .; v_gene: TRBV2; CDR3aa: CASWNGETGELFF
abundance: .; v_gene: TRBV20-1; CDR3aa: CSASRPGNQETQYF
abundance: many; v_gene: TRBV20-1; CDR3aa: CSAMGQGNQPQHF
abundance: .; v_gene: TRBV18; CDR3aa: CASSPWAGSRELFF
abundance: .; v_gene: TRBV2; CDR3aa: CASSEALLEGGGITEAFF
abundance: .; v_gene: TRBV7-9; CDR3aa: CASSFFQGFGNEKLFF
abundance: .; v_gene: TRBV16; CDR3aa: CASSHGDSTYEQYF
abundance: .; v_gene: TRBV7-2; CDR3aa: CASSHDRADNGYTF
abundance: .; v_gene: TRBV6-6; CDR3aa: CASSYSSGGNTIYF
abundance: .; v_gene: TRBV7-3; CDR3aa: CASSSGQGADTQYF
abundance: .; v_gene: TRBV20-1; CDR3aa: CSATGPSSGANVLTF
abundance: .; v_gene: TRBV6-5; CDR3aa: CASSDPLAGSTDTQYF
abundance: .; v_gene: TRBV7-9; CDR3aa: CASSLGWGNTGELFF
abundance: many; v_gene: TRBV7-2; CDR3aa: CASTPSRNQETQYF
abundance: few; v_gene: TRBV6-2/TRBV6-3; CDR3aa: CASMDLAGTYNEQFF
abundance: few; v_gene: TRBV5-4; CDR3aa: CASSLKLAGGQDTQYF
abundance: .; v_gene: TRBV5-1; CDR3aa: CASSLESVTGGGYTF
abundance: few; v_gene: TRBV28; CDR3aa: CASSTSGAGYTEAFF
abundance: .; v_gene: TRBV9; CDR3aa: CASSLRGAGHGYTF
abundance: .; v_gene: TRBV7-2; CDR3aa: CASSQERGGWYEQFF
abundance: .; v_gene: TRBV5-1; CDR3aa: CASSWDANTYNEQFF
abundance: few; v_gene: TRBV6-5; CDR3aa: CASSYSSGTGSSYGYTF
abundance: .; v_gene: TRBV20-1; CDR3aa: CSARAPKMGGELFF
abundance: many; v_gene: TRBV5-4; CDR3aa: CASRGPGPNEQFF
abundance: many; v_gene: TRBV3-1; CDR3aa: CASTVGGSSAHEQFF
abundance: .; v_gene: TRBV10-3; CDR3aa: CAIRDLTGPHYGYTF